One sample yielded the 17 T cell receptor beta chains listed below, sequenced in a study of blood T cells in healthy people across ages. PCR was performed a second time for roughly 7 to 11 cycles using a sample-barcoded 5' primer and a J-beta primer mix. TCRdb redid the calling of the 5' RACE reads with MiXCR, one entry per CDR3 protein. The profile covers hundreds of thousands of distinct CDR3 sequences, with 32% appearing a single time and over 15% taken by the ten largest. What was sequenced was blood. All receptors derive from a woman aged 80 or over in good health.

About this clonotype itself: A junction end diverges from the germline sequence, so it may reflect a read error. The chain employs TRBV7-2 and TRBJ2-5; D possibly corresponds to TRBD2 (6 bases). The CDR3 has 13 residues. The germline V gene has CDR1 SGHTA and CDR2 FQGNSA. In DNA form, the CDR3 reads TGCGCCAGCATGGAGGGGCCTCGGCGGACCCAGTACTTC. The encoded protein is CASMEGPRRTQYF.

The CDR3 nucleotides read TGCAGCGTTGATTTCGGGTCTAGCGGGGGGGGAGATACGCAGTATTTT. It codes for CSVDFGSSGGGDTQYF. The chain recombines TRBV29-1 with TRBJ2-3; 12 positions match TRBD2. Germline V gives CDR1 SQVTM, CDR2 ANQGSEA. Trimming removed 3 bases from V and 5 bases from J; junction bases left unmatched: 9. The CDR3 loop spans 16 amino acids.

The chain couples TRBV2 to TRBJ2-3, with 7 bases aligning to TRBD2. This CDR3 is built from 14 residues. Per the germline V gene, CDR1 is SNHLY and CDR2 is FYNNEI. V shed 8 bases, J shed 4 bases, and the junction held 9 bases outside the gene matches. The CDR3 DNA follows: TGTGCCAGCCAGGCGGGGGATGGGTCAGATACGCAGTATTTT. It translates to CASQAGDGSDTQYF.

Points on this clonotype: A much bigger clone sits one base away, suggesting this may be a read error. The rearrangement uses TRBV4-3 and TRBJ2-1; 8 bases align to TRBD2. TRBJ2-7 matches the DNA end more closely, so the J call is doubtful. Germline V gene lookup returns CDR1 LGHNA and CDR2 YSLEER. CDR3 size: 16 residues. CDR3 residues: CASSRSAGAFYNEQYF. CDR3 nucleotide sequence: TGCGCCAGCAGCCGATCAGCGGGGGCCTTCTACAATGAGCAGTACTTC.

Worth noting for this clonotype: A much larger clone differs by one base, so this may be a read error. V gene TRBV9 combines with J gene TRBJ2-7; D perhaps matches TRBD2 (5 bases). This CDR3 spans 16 amino acids. Germline CDR1 and CDR2: SGDLS and YYNGEE. V lost 4 bases and J 6 bases, leaving 23 bases between the germline ends. DNA for the CDR3: TGTGCCAGCAGCCCCTACCGGGCGGGCAGGAGCTGCGAGCAGTACTTC. Amino acids: CASSPYRAGRSCEQYF. Supplemented by reference TRBV9 and TRBJ2-7, the full variable domain reads DSGVTQTPKHLITATGQRVTLRCSPRSGDLSVYWYQQSLDQGLQFLIQYYNGEERAKGNILERFSAQQFPDLHSELNLSSLELGDSALYFCASSPYRAGRSCEQYFGPGTRLTVT.

The CDR3 DNA sequence: TGCAGTGCTAGAGGACAGGGGAATGAAAAACTGTTTTTT. Its protein is CSARGQGNEKLFF. The V gene is TRBV20-1, the J gene TRBJ1-4; 8 bases line up with TRBD1. This CDR3 region has 13 residues. From germline, CDR1 is DFQATT and CDR2 SNEGSKA (reference sequence). V was clipped by 1 base and J by 5 bases; unmatched bases: 0.

Written as DNA, the CDR3 is TGCAGTGCCCCCCTAGGTGCGACCCAGTACTTC. Translating it yields CSAPLGATQYF. V gene TRBV20-1 combines with J gene TRBJ2-5; D remains ambiguous. This CDR3 spans 11 amino acids. CDR1 DFQATT and CDR2 SNEGSKA come from the germline V gene (reference sequence). The V gene lost 6 bases and the J gene lost 7 bases, with 12 bases spanning the gap.

The chain couples TRBV20-1 to TRBJ2-5; tentative D call: TRBD2 (6 bases). Germline V lookup: CDR1 DFQATT, CDR2 SNEGSKA (reference sequence). Deletions cut 3 bases from V and 11 bases from J, with 13 bases between. The CDR3 is 11 residues long. DNA for the CDR3: TGCAGTGCTAGGTTGCGGGGTGAGCAGTACTTC. Its protein is CSARLRGEQYF.

The V and J genes are TRBV2 and TRBJ2-3; 8 nucleotides agree with TRBD2. CDR1 is SNHLY, CDR2 FYNNEI, per germline. The CDR3 covers 13 residues. Trimming cost V 4 bases and J 8 bases; bases outside gene matches: 5. This chain's CDR3 is CASSVGLEPTQYF. The DNA of the CDR3 is TGTGCCAGCAGTGTGGGACTAGAGCCTACGCAGTATTTT.

The chain is built from TRBV24-1 and TRBJ2-3, with 11 positions matching TRBD1. The CDR3 loop spans 17 amino acids. Trimming removed 9 bases from V and 2 bases from J; junction bases left unmatched: 12. Per the germline V gene, CDR1 is KGHDR and CDR2 is SFDVKD. CDR3 residues: CATAALGQGGTTDTQYF. In DNA, the CDR3 is TGTGCCACCGCCGCCCTGGGACAGGGGGGGACCACAGATACGCAGTATTTT.

This clonotype showed up many times. The chain joins TRBV7-2 to TRBJ2-7; possibly TRBD1 for D (5 bases). The CDR3 spans 15 residues. CDR1 is SGHTA, CDR2 FQGNSA, per germline. The germline V and J ends were trimmed by 1 base and 2 bases, with 12 bases remaining between them. The CDR3 DNA is TGTGCCAGCAGCTTAGGTCCAGGGAATACCTACGAGCAGTACTTC. Its translation is CASSLGPGNTYEQYF.

The sample holds many counts of this clonotype. V is TRBV28 and J is TRBJ2-1; 8 nucleotides match TRBD1. There are 15 residues in the CDR3. CDR1 and CDR2 from the germline V gene are MDHEN and SYDVKM. Losses at the gene ends were 9 bases for V and 8 bases for J; bases not matched to a gene: 15. The CDR3 is CASSSPWAGGDEQFF. The DNA of the CDR3 is TGTGCCAGTAGCTCCCCCTGGGCAGGGGGCGATGAGCAGTTCTTC.

The table lists this clonotype with a count of one. The chain links TRBV7-2 to TRBJ2-1; TRBD2 might be the D (7 bases). Trimming took off 5 bases at V and 0 bases at J, with 23 bases between the two ends. This CDR3 contains 19 residues. CDR1 SGHTA and CDR2 FQGNSA come from the germline V gene. CDR3 loop: CASSPRGGGDLSSYNEQFF. The CDR3 nucleotides are TGTGCCAGCAGCCCCAGAGGCGGGGGCGACCTGAGCTCCTACAATGAGCAGTTCTTC.

The chain joins TRBV20-1 to TRBJ1-1; D is unresolved. The CDR3 covers 13 residues. Germline CDR1 DFQATT, CDR2 SNEGSKA (reference sequence). V was clipped by 1 base and J by 3 bases, with 9 bases between them. CDR3 coding DNA: TGCAGTGCTAGAGTCCACACGGACACTGAAGCTTTCTTT. Protein sequence: CSARVHTDTEAFF.

The genes are TRBV6-5 and TRBJ1-2; 7 bases match TRBD1. Germline CDR1 and CDR2: MNHEY and SVGAGI. This CDR3 has 19 amino acids. Trimming removed 4 bases from V and 2 bases from J; junction bases left unmatched: 19. The CDR3 region is CASSSRGRGRLGMNYGYTF. The CDR3 DNA follows: TGTGCCAGCAGTTCTCGGGGGAGGGGGCGTCTGGGGATGAACTATGGCTACACCTTC.

The J gene is TRBJ1-1, the V gene TRBV29-1; TRBD1 might be the D (6 bases). Germline values: CDR1 SQVTM, CDR2 ANQGSEA. Trimming shortened V by 8 bases and J by 3 bases, and 16 bases separated the two germline ends. This CDR3 spans 13 amino acids. The CDR3 sequence: CSTNTGFDTEAFF. The CDR3 coding sequence is TGCAGCACCAATACAGGGTTCGACACTGAAGCTTTCTTT.

The gene calls are TRBV7-6 and TRBJ2-7, with D perhaps TRBD1 (6 bases). Trimming cost V 2 bases and J 6 bases, with 11 bases left between them. Germline CDR1 SGHVS, CDR2 FNYEAQ. The CDR3 runs 13 residues. The CDR3: CASSLRGTGEQYF. DNA for the CDR3: TGTGCCAGCAGCTTAAGGGGGACCGGCGAGCAGTACTTC.